One sample yielded the 25 T cell receptor beta chains listed below, sequenced in a study of PD-1 blockade in classical Hodgkin lymphoma. In every patient, relapse followed autologous stem cell transplantation, while exposure to brentuximab vedotin differed. Profiled with immunoSEQ multiplex PCR; TCRdb holds only in-frame clones, not every one. The sample carries roughly 20,000 clones, less than 80% recorded once. The source was peripheral blood mononuclear cells (PBMCs), collected at baseline. All receptors derive from a human donor with classical Hodgkin lymphoma.

The V call is TRBV6-1, the J call TRBJ2-2; D is ambiguous. Trimming stripped 2 bases from V and 6 bases from J, with 13 bases between. Germline V gene sequence: CDR1 MNHNS, CDR2 SASEGT. The CDR3 covers 15 residues. The CDR3: CASSEMELASGELFF. CDR3 sequence (DNA): TGTGCCAGCAGTGAAATGGAGCTGGCGTCCGGGGAGCTGTTTTTT.

The gene calls are TRBV19 and TRBJ2-3; a weak D match, TRBD2 (5 bases). This CDR3 is 14 amino acids long. V lost 3 bases to trimming and J lost 2 bases, with 9 bases between them. From germline, CDR1 is LNHDA and CDR2 SQIVND (reference sequence). The chain's CDR3 is CASSMRVPTDTQYF. CDR3 bases: TGTGCCAGTAGTATGAGGGTCCCCACAGATACGCAGTATTTT.

This chain joins TRBV5-4 and TRBJ1-6, with a tentative D call TRBD1 (6 bases). Germline loops: CDR1 SGHNT, CDR2 YYREEE (reference sequence). The CDR3 sequence is 14 residues long. V was trimmed by 2 bases and J by 4 bases, leaving 7 bases between them. The CDR3 sequence is CASSLQGYNSPLHF. Written as DNA, the CDR3 is TGTGCCAGCAGCTTACAGGGATATAATTCACCCCTCCACTTT.

This clone was seen a single time. This sequence joins TRBV20-1 and TRBJ2-7; perhaps TRBD1 as D (5 bases). The CDR3 length is 11 residues. Germline assignment: CDR1 DFQATT and CDR2 SNEGSKA (reference sequence). The CDR3 is CRGVSSYEQYF. The CDR3 DNA reads as TGCAGAGGGGTGAGCTCCTACGAGCAGTACTTC.

The chain recombines TRBV4-3 with TRBJ2-5; the match to TRBD1 covers 7 bases. CDR3 length equals 14 residues. Losses at the gene ends were 5 bases for V and 5 bases for J; bases not matched to a gene: 8. The germline gives CDR1 LGHNA, CDR2 YSLEER. CDR3 in amino acids: CASSSDRVRETQYF. The CDR3 DNA reads TGCGCCAGCAGCTCAGACAGGGTTCGGGAGACCCAGTACTTC.

A few counts support this clone. The chain is built from TRBV4-1 and TRBJ1-1; D remains unclear. Germline V gene sequence: CDR1 MGHRA, CDR2 YSYEKL. The V end was cut by 0 bases, the J end by 11 bases, with 13 bases between. The CDR3 has 13 residues. The chain's CDR3 is CASSQDQVNRAFF. CDR3 bases: TGCGCCAGCAGCCAAGATCAGGTGAATCGTGCTTTCTTT.

This sequence joins TRBV19 and TRBJ1-2; D is uncertain. Germline V gene lookup returns CDR1 LNHDA and CDR2 SQIVND (reference sequence). The CDR3 consists of 14 residues. V was pared by 0 bases and J by 8 bases, with 13 bases between. DNA for the CDR3: TGTGCCAGTAGTATAGAAGTAGGAGGCGGAGGCTACACCTTC. It codes for CASSIEVGGGGYTF.

The genes are TRBV28 and TRBJ1-1; a possible D gene is TRBD1 (6 bases). Germline lookup yields CDR1 MDHEN and CDR2 SYDVKM. CDR3 length: 11 residues. The CDR3 sequence: CAHGQQSEAFF. The CDR3, as DNA: TGTGCTCACGGACAGCAATCTGAAGCTTTCTTT.

The rearrangement uses TRBV29-1 and TRBJ2-2, with a weak D call TRBD2 (6 bases). V lost 0 bases and J lost 4, with 12 bases in between. Germline V CDR1 and CDR2: SQVTM, ANQGSEA. The length of the CDR3 is 15 residues. In DNA form, the CDR3 reads TGCAGCGTTGAAGATCAAAGGGGACTCACCGGGGAGCTGTTTTTT. This gives the protein CSVEDQRGLTGELFF.

This clone was counted a single time. This chain connects TRBV11-2 to TRBJ2-2; D is possibly TRBD1 (6 bases). CDR3 length: 13 amino acids. Germline V gene sequence: CDR1 SGHAT, CDR2 FQNNGV. Trimming took 4 bases from V and 4 from J, leaving 7 bases between them. CDR3 amino acids: CASSSQGTGELFF. The CDR3 DNA reads as TGTGCCAGCAGCTCACAGGGCACCGGGGAGCTGTTTTTT. Supplemented by reference TRBV11-2 and TRBJ2-2, the full variable domain reads EAGVAQSPRYKIIEKRQSVAFWCNPISGHATLYWYQQILGQGPKLLIQFQNNGVVDDSQLPKDRFSAERLKGVDSTLKIQPAKLEDSAVYLCASSSQGTGELFFGEGSRLTVL.

V is TRBV5-6 and J is TRBJ2-3, with 8 bases identical to TRBD1. Germline V gene sequence: CDR1 SGHDT, CDR2 YYEEEE. This CDR3 contains 15 residues. V lost 3 bases, J lost 4 bases, and 7 bases stayed unmatched. CDR3 sequence reads: CASSSGAGGADTQYF. The CDR3 DNA sequence: TGTGCCAGCAGCTCCGGGGCAGGGGGCGCAGATACGCAGTATTTT.

In this sample, this clone turned up once. The V call is TRBV27, the J call TRBJ2-7, with D hard to call. In germline, CDR1 is MNHEY, CDR2 SMNVEV (reference sequence). V was cut by 5 bases and J by 0 bases, with 8 bases left in between. The CDR3 is 13 residues long. The CDR3: CASSAHLSYEQYF. As DNA, the CDR3 is TGTGCCAGCAGTGCCCACCTCTCCTACGAGCAGTACTTC.

The gene calls are TRBV9 and TRBJ2-2; tentative D call: TRBD2 (6 bases). Germline V gene data show CDR1 as SGDLS and CDR2 as YYNGEE. Deletions cut 1 base from V and 1 base from J, with 8 bases between. CDR3 length: 15 amino acids. As DNA, the CDR3 is TGTGCCAGCAGCGTATTGGGGGGGAACACCGGGGAGCTGTTTTTT. It translates to CASSVLGGNTGELFF.

This sequence joins TRBV5-1 and TRBJ2-4; TRBD2 might be the D (5 bases). The CDR3 is 13 residues long. The germline V gene encodes CDR1 SGHRS and CDR2 YFSETQ. Trimming took 4 bases from V and 8 from J, leaving 13 bases between them. This CDR3 reads CASSRGGSDIQYF. CDR3 sequence (DNA): TGCGCCAGCAGCCGGGGTGGGTCGGACATTCAGTACTTC.

The chain links TRBV7-2 to TRBJ2-1; D may be TRBD2 (5 bases). The length of the CDR3 is 14 residues. Trimming removed 1 base at V and 7 bases at J, with 11 bases between. CDR1 is SGHTA, CDR2 FQGNSA, per germline. The CDR3 reads CASSLGPSSNEQFF. The CDR3 nucleotides read TGTGCCAGCAGCTTAGGCCCTAGCTCGAATGAGCAGTTCTTC.

The CDR3 nucleotides are TGTGCCAGCAGCTCTTACGGGACCGGGGAGCTGTTTTTT. Translation gives CASSSYGTGELFF. The rearrangement joins TRBV5-4 to TRBJ2-2; D not certain. This CDR3 is built from 13 residues. The ends were cut back, 3 bases at V and 5 bases at J, with 8 bases in the middle. CDR1 is SGHNT, CDR2 YYREEE, per germline (reference sequence).

V usage is TRBV19 and J usage is TRBJ1-5; 8 bases are a match to TRBD1. Germline V CDR1 and CDR2: LNHDA, SQIVND (reference sequence). This CDR3 contains 14 residues. Unmatched junction bases numbered 9, after V lost 11 bases and J lost 3 bases. CDR3 in amino acids: CAGGRGPNNQPQHF. CDR3 coding DNA: TGTGCCGGGGGCAGGGGGCCTAACAATCAGCCCCAGCATTTT.

This sequence joins TRBV5-1 and TRBJ1-4; no reliable D call. CDR1 is SGHRS and CDR2 is YFSETQ in the germline V gene. V lost 4 bases and J lost 0, with 16 bases in between. The CDR3 has 17 residues. The CDR3 spells CASSTAPGRATNEKLFF. The CDR3 DNA sequence: TGCGCCAGCAGCACCGCACCCGGACGGGCAACTAATGAAAAACTGTTTTTT. The variable domain in full, with the rest retrieved from reference TRBV5-1 and TRBJ1-4, is KAGVTQTPRYLIKTRGQQVTLSCSPISGHRSVSWYQQTPGQGLQFLFEYFSETQRNKGNFPGRFSGRQFSNSRSEMNVSTLELGDSALYLCASSTAPGRATNEKLFFGSGTQLSVL.

The J gene is TRBJ2-1, the V gene TRBV29-1; 8 bases are a match to TRBD2. J was trimmed by 9 bases and V by 3 bases; bases with no gene match: 7. CDR1 SQVTM and CDR2 ANQGSEA come from the germline V gene. The CDR3 spans 13 residues. The CDR3 sequence: CSVEGVAGGEQFF. The CDR3 coding sequence is TGCAGCGTTGAGGGGGTGGCGGGAGGTGAGCAGTTCTTC.

This chain connects TRBV19 to TRBJ2-3; 8 nucleotides match TRBD1. V lost 7 bases, J lost 0 bases, and 21 bases stayed unmatched. There are 20 residues in the CDR3. Germline CDR1 LNHDA, CDR2 SQIVND (reference sequence). CDR3 loop: CASTGVLGQGILASTDTQYF. The CDR3 DNA is TGTGCCAGTACCGGGGTTCTAGGACAGGGCATACTTGCTAGCACAGATACGCAGTATTTT. The full variable domain, rest sourced from reference TRBV19 and TRBJ2-3, is DGGITQSPKYLFRKEGQNVTLSCEQNLNHDAMYWYRQDPGQGLRLIYYSQIVNDFQKGDIAEGYSVSREKKESFPLTVTSAQKNPTAFYLCASTGVLGQGILASTDTQYFGPGTRLTVL.

The rearrangement uses TRBV4-2 and TRBJ1-2; D uncertain. The CDR3 has 15 amino acids. CDR1 is LGHNA and CDR2 is YNFKEQ in the germline V gene. The V end lost 4 bases, the J end lost 4 bases, and 16 bases lay between the germline ends. The CDR3 region has the DNA TGTGCCAGCAGCCTTATTCGAGACGGGCGCTATGGCTACACCTTC. Translation: CASSLIRDGRYGYTF.

Note on this clone: One junction end disagrees with the germline gene, perhaps due to a read error. The same CDR3 can be traced to other DNA sequences in this sample. V and J are TRBV6-6 and TRBJ1-2, with no clear D. CDR1 is MNHNY and CDR2 is SVGAGI in the germline V gene (reference sequence). The CDR3 runs to 14 residues. CDR3 residues: CASSPIVEGYGYTF. CDR3 in DNA: TGTGCCAGCAGCCCCATCGTTGAGGGCTATGGCTACACTTTC.

This chain links TRBV27 with TRBJ2-3; 9 nucleotides align to TRBD1. V gave up 4 bases and J gave up 2 bases; unmatched junction bases: 7. CDR3 length equals 16 residues. Germline CDR1 MNHEY, CDR2 SMNVEV (reference sequence). The CDR3 nucleotides read TGTGCCAGCAGTTCGCGGACAGGGGCCACCACAGATACGCAGTATTTT. This sequence encodes CASSSRTGATTDTQYF.

V is TRBV10-3 and J is TRBJ2-3; 9 positions agree with TRBD2. With 10 bases clipped from V and 0 bases from J, the junction kept 5 bases outside the gene matches. There are 14 residues in the CDR3. Germline-derived CDR1 and CDR2 are ENHRY and SYGVKD. CDR3 sequence (DNA): TGTGCCACCCGAACTAGCGGGAGCACAGATACGCAGTATTTT. Amino acids: CATRTSGSTDTQYF.

The chain carries TRBV2 and TRBJ1-5; no reliable D call. The germline CDR1 and CDR2 sequences are SNHLY and FYNNEI. Deletions cut 7 bases from V and 3 bases from J, with 13 bases between. This CDR3 is built from 14 residues. The CDR3 region has the DNA TGTGCCAGCACCGGGCGGGCTGACAATCAGCCCCAGCATTTT. It is translated as CASTGRADNQPQHF.